A selection of T cell receptor beta chains follows, all from one sample in a study of CD4 T cells in relation to SARS-CoV-2 and coronaviruses. The repertoire was sequenced with immunoSEQ multiplex PCR; TCRdb's copy has only in-frame clones and lacks some. The sample contains tens of thousands of clones, approximately 87% of which appear only once. Input material: memory CD4+ T cells from PBMCs. These receptors were collected from an adult with COVID-19. Each CDR3 is given without its conserved first and last residue. The order of the fields is clone size, J gene, V gene, CDR3 protein. Clone size, where shown, is once, few, many, or a class for clones that have expanded.

abundance: NA; j_gene: TRBJ1-4; v_gene: TRBV7-2; CDR3aa: ASSLAAGGYEKLF
abundance: few; j_gene: TRBJ2-7; v_gene: TRBV5-6; CDR3aa: ASSLVAEGSKQY
abundance: NA; j_gene: TRBJ1-2; v_gene: TRBV21-1; CDR3aa: ASSKGPESLLYGYT
abundance: NA; j_gene: TRBJ1-1; v_gene: TRBV13; CDR3aa: ASSSDRPNTEAF
abundance: NA; j_gene: TRBJ2-5; v_gene: TRBV28; CDR3aa: ASDASNGQTQY
abundance: NA; j_gene: TRBJ2-2; v_gene: TRBV7-9; CDR3aa: ASSLWGQGRHTGELF
abundance: once; j_gene: TRBJ2-7; v_gene: TRBV11-3; CDR3aa: ASSRPAAGEQY
abundance: NA; j_gene: TRBJ1-4; v_gene: TRBV6-5; CDR3aa: ASSFRTGSEKLF
abundance: NA; j_gene: TRBJ2-7; v_gene: TRBV3-1/TRBV3-2; CDR3aa: ASSETGTSGYEQY
abundance: NA; j_gene: TRBJ1-4; v_gene: TRBV12-5; CDR3aa: AAGATNEKLF
abundance: once; j_gene: TRBJ2-1; v_gene: TRBV5-1; CDR3aa: ASRHAGTSSYNEQF
abundance: NA; j_gene: TRBJ1-1; v_gene: TRBV19; CDR3aa: ASSIGGGTEAF
abundance: NA; j_gene: TRBJ2-2; v_gene: TRBV7-8; CDR3aa: ASSPSHMTGELF
abundance: once; j_gene: TRBJ2-1; v_gene: TRBV6-4; CDR3aa: ASSDSTGNYNEQF
abundance: NA; j_gene: TRBJ1-1; v_gene: TRBV5-4; CDR3aa: ASTPGKGRINTEAF
abundance: NA; j_gene: TRBJ1-6; v_gene: TRBV9; CDR3aa: ASSERGRSYNSPLH
abundance: NA; j_gene: TRBJ1-4; v_gene: TRBV2; CDR3aa: ASRRDTTNEKLF
abundance: NA; j_gene: TRBJ2-5; v_gene: TRBV5-1; CDR3aa: ASSLRGSPAAETQY
abundance: NA; j_gene: TRBJ1-1; v_gene: TRBV7-8; CDR3aa: ASSSTPAGGAF
abundance: once; j_gene: TRBJ1-3; v_gene: TRBV2; CDR3aa: ASSATGMDGNTIY
abundance: NA; j_gene: TRBJ2-5; v_gene: TRBV28; CDR3aa: ASSTRAGARETQY
abundance: NA; j_gene: TRBJ1-3; v_gene: TRBV27; CDR3aa: ASRTGAGNTIY